Each of the 26 T cell receptor beta chains below was sequenced from the same sample in a study of blood T cell repertoires in COVID-19. The repertoire was sequenced with immunoSEQ multiplex PCR; TCRdb's copy has only in-frame clones and lacks some. The profile covers 140,000 to 150,000 clones, with around 89% appearing a single time and 1.2% taken by the ten largest. Sequences were obtained from PBMCs or T cells enriched from blood (not recorded which). These receptors were taken from a woman between 25 and 40 years old with acute COVID-19.

V usage is TRBV27 and J usage is TRBJ2-7, with D maybe TRBD1 (6 bases). Trimming cost V 5 bases and J 0 bases, with 11 bases left between them. Germline V gene sequence: CDR1 MNHEY, CDR2 SMNVEV (reference sequence). The CDR3 consists of 14 residues. The CDR3 coding sequence is TGTGCCAGCAGTAGCTCGACAGGCTCCTACGAGCAGTACTTC. It is translated as CASSSSTGSYEQYF.

In DNA form, the CDR3 reads TGTGCCAGCAGCTTAATGTCAGGGGGCGTGGATACGCAGTATTTT. It specifies CASSLMSGGVDTQYF. The V and J genes are TRBV7-2 and TRBJ2-3; 8 bases line up with TRBD1. The CDR3 is 15 amino acids. Trimming at V came to 2 bases and at J to 6 bases, leaving 7 bases not matched to a gene. The germline V gene has CDR1 SGHTA and CDR2 FQGNSA.

V usage is TRBV5-4 and J usage is TRBJ2-7; D may be TRBD1 (6 bases). Looked up from germline, CDR1 is SGHNT and CDR2 is YYREEE (reference sequence). This CDR3 is 15 amino acids long. The V end was cut by 4 bases, the J end by 0 bases, with 14 bases between. DNA for the CDR3: TGTGCCAGCAGCCCAGACAGGCCTAGCTCCTACGAGCAGTACTTC. As protein: CASSPDRPSSYEQYF.

V gene TRBV7-2 combines with J gene TRBJ1-2; 9 bases are shared with TRBD1. The V gene end was trimmed by 5 bases and the J gene end by 2 bases; junction bases not matched to a gene: 3. The V gene's germline CDR1 is SGHTA and CDR2 FQGNSA. The CDR3 sequence is 14 residues long. The CDR3 reads CASSGGTGNYGYTF. The CDR3 DNA follows: TGTGCCAGCAGCGGAGGGACAGGGAACTATGGCTACACCTTC.

The genes are TRBV27 and TRBJ2-7, with 11 nucleotides matching TRBD1. This CDR3 has 13 amino acids. Germline CDR1 MNHEY, CDR2 SMNVEV (reference sequence). The V and J ends lost 3 bases and 7 bases, in that order; junction bases with no gene match: 2. The CDR3, as DNA: TGTGCCAGCAGTTTGGACAGGGGGCTTGAGCAGTACTTC. Protein sequence: CASSLDRGLEQYF.

The sample holds a few counts of this clone. This chain joins TRBV7-8 and TRBJ2-1; 10 nucleotides match TRBD2. The V gene end was trimmed by 1 base and the J gene end by 4 bases; junction bases not matched to a gene: 1. The CDR3 spans 15 residues. Germline assignment: CDR1 SGHVS and CDR2 FQNEAQ. CDR3 sequence reads: CASSLVAGGYNEQFF. In nucleotides, the CDR3 is TGTGCCAGCAGCTTAGTAGCGGGAGGATACAATGAGCAGTTCTTC.

This clone has only one observation. The chain uses TRBV6-5 and TRBJ1-4, with D unclear. The V gene lost 6 bases and the J gene lost 8 bases, with 19 bases spanning the gap. Germline lookup yields CDR1 MNHEY and CDR2 SVGAGI. The length of the CDR3 is 15 residues. CDR3 region: CASRRTFRDEEKLFF. For the CDR3, the DNA is TGTGCCAGCAGACGGACGTTTCGGGATGAAGAAAAACTGTTTTTT.

The chain has TRBV19 and TRBJ1-5, with TRBD1 matching over 7 bases. The ends lost 2 bases at V and 0 bases at J; junction bases unmatched: 10. CDR1 is LNHDA, CDR2 SQIVND, per germline (reference sequence). CDR3 length: 18 residues. This CDR3 is CASSIRDRLKNSNQPQHF. The DNA of the CDR3 is TGTGCCAGTAGTATACGGGACAGACTGAAGAATAGCAATCAGCCCCAGCATTTT.

The chain combines TRBV10-3 with TRBJ1-5; D is uncertain. Germline V gene sequence: CDR1 ENHRY, CDR2 SYGVKD. The length of the CDR3 is 12 residues. Trimming removed 2 bases from V and 5 bases from J, with 4 bases in between. CDR3 region: CAISEGHQPQHF. The CDR3, as DNA: TGTGCCATCAGTGAGGGGCATCAGCCCCAGCATTTT.

This sequence joins TRBV7-9 and TRBJ1-1, with TRBD1 matching 9 bases. The J segment lost 5 bases and the V segment lost 1 base, leaving 5 bases of the junction unmatched. CDR3 length: 15 residues. Germline lookup yields CDR1 SEHNR and CDR2 FQNEAQ (reference sequence). The CDR3, as DNA: TGTGCCAGCAGCTTAGAACAGGGGGCAGGGACTGAAGCTTTCTTT. It codes for CASSLEQGAGTEAFF.

V and J are TRBV5-6 and TRBJ2-3; perhaps TRBD2 as D (5 bases). This CDR3 comprises 16 residues. The V and J ends lost 3 bases and 1 base respectively, with 15 bases between them. Looked up from germline, CDR1 is SGHDT and CDR2 is YYEEEE. CDR3 DNA: TGTGCCAGCAGCTCAAGGGAGTATTGGGGCACAGATACGCAGTATTTT. It is translated as CASSSREYWGTDTQYF.

The genes are TRBV9 and TRBJ2-7; TRBD2 matches 9 bases. The CDR3 contains 14 residues. Germline values: CDR1 SGDLS, CDR2 YYNGEE. The J segment lost 4 bases and the V segment lost 2 bases, leaving 4 bases of the junction unmatched. CDR3 protein: CASSVGGRGYEQYF. CDR3 coding DNA: TGTGCCAGCAGCGTCGGCGGGAGGGGTTACGAGCAGTACTTC.

The chain recombines TRBV12-3 or TRBV12-4 with TRBJ1-1, with D perhaps TRBD1 (5 bases). This CDR3 region has 13 residues. Trimming pared 5 bases from V and 7 bases from J, leaving 14 bases between. The CDR3 is CASSRTPGDEAFF. CDR3 sequence (DNA): TGTGCCAGCAGTAGAACCCCGGGGGATGAAGCTTTCTTT.

The chain recombines TRBV2 with TRBJ2-7; tentative D call: TRBD2 (6 bases). The length of the CDR3 is 13 residues. With 7 bases removed from V and 9 bases from J, the gap between germline ends came to 19 bases. Germline V gene sequence: CDR1 SNHLY, CDR2 FYNNEI. CDR3 nucleotide sequence: TGTGCCAGCATGGAGGGAGACCCAACCGGGCAGTACTTC. It yields the protein CASMEGDPTGQYF. Filled out from reference TRBV2 and TRBJ2-7, the complete variable domain reads EPEVTQTPSHQVTQMGQEVILRCVPISNHLYFYWYRQILGQKVEFLVSFYNNEISEKSEIFDDQFSVERPDGSNFTLKIRSTKLEDSAMYFCASMEGDPTGQYFGPGTRLTVT.

The J gene is TRBJ1-1, the V gene TRBV11-3; tentatively, D is TRBD1 (6 bases). Trimming removed 3 bases from V and 7 bases from J, with 12 bases in between. CDR1 and CDR2 from the germline V gene are SGHNT and YENEEA. The CDR3 covers 13 residues. DNA for the CDR3: TGTGCCAGCAGCTTCGGGACACAATTTGAAGCTTTCTTT. Translating gives CASSFGTQFEAFF.

The chain couples TRBV4-3 to TRBJ2-1, with 7 positions matching TRBD2. The CDR3 sequence is 14 residues long. Trimming at V came to 1 base and at J to 10 bases, leaving 7 bases not matched to a gene. CDR1 is LGHNA, CDR2 YSLEER, per germline. The CDR3 DNA is TGCGCCAGCAGCCAAGTTCCGGTGGGGGGGGAGCAGTTCTTC. Its translation is CASSQVPVGGEQFF.

V is TRBV19 and J is TRBJ2-1; 8 bases map to TRBD1. CDR3 length: 13 amino acids. Germline lookup yields CDR1 LNHDA and CDR2 SQIVND (reference sequence). Germline trimming cut 4 bases from V and 7 bases from J; bases unmatched to any gene: 3. CDR3 amino acids: CASSNTGGNEQFF. CDR3 bases: TGTGCCAGTAGTAATACAGGGGGGAATGAGCAGTTCTTC.

A single count supports this clone. This chain connects TRBV6-6 to TRBJ1-2; no definite D call. The V and J ends lost 5 bases and 3 bases respectively, with 7 bases between them. There are 12 residues in the CDR3. Per the germline V gene, CDR1 is MNHNY and CDR2 is SVGAGI (reference sequence). The CDR3 DNA sequence: TGTGCCAGCAGTACCGCGGACTATGGCTACACCTTC. This encodes CASSTADYGYTF.

The chain is built from TRBV7-3 and TRBJ2-3; 10 nucleotides align to TRBD2. The CDR3 runs 17 residues. CDR1 and CDR2 (germline): SGHTA, FQGTGA. V trimming: 0 bases; J trimming: 0 bases; junction bases outside the gene matches: 3. The CDR3 bases are TGTGCCAGCAGCTTAACCCCGACTAGCGGGAGCACAGATACGCAGTATTTT. It is translated as CASSLTPTSGSTDTQYF.

V is TRBV7-6 and J is TRBJ2-3; D perhaps matches TRBD1 (6 bases). This CDR3 contains 16 residues. Trimming removed 4 bases from V and 2 bases from J, with 16 bases in between. The V gene's germline CDR1 is SGHVS and CDR2 FNYEAQ. CDR3 sequence reads: CASSSASDSFTDTQYF. CDR3 DNA sequence: TGTGCCAGCAGCTCGGCCTCGGACAGTTTCACAGATACGCAGTATTTT.

The rearrangement uses TRBV7-3 and TRBJ1-2; TRBD1 matches at 10 bases. Germline assignment: CDR1 SGHTA and CDR2 FQGTGA. This CDR3 region has 13 residues. Losses at the gene ends were 5 bases for V and 6 bases for J; bases not matched to a gene: 3. Written as DNA, the CDR3 is TGTGCCAGCAGCGCCGGGACAGGGGATGGCTACACCTTC. This gives the protein CASSAGTGDGYTF.

J is TRBJ2-1 and V is TRBV28; no firm D call. Germline V CDR1 and CDR2: MDHEN, SYDVKM. Trimming took 5 bases from V and 9 from J, leaving 5 bases between them. This CDR3 spans 10 amino acids. The CDR3 nucleotides are TGTGCCAGCAGTCTGCGTGAGCAGTTCTTC. This gives the protein CASSLREQFF.

This clone was seen more than once but under ten times. J is TRBJ1-5 and V is TRBV6-5, with unresolved D. The CDR3 totals 14 residues. Between the trimmed V and J ends, which lost 11 bases and 10 bases, there was a span of 24 bases. Germline assignment: CDR1 MNHEY and CDR2 SVGAGI. CDR3 nucleotide sequence: TGTGCCGCACTTCGCACCGTAGGATCGGGACCCCAGCATTTT. Its translation is CAALRTVGSGPQHF.

The rearrangement uses TRBV28 and TRBJ2-7; possibly TRBD2 for D (5 bases). V lost 6 bases, J lost 7 bases, and 16 bases lay in between. CDR1 is MDHEN and CDR2 is SYDVKM in the germline V gene. The CDR3 covers 13 residues. The CDR3 spells CASSPGTKREQYF. The CDR3 DNA reads TGTGCCAGCAGCCCCGGAACAAAGCGGGAGCAGTACTTC.

The gene calls are TRBV7-6 and TRBJ2-2, with D perhaps matching TRBD2 (6 bases). Germline V gives CDR1 SGHVS, CDR2 FNYEAQ. The ends were cut back, 0 bases at V and 9 bases at J, with 23 bases in the middle. The CDR3 has 18 residues. Here the CDR3 reads CASSLALSGRTPPRELFF. DNA for the CDR3: TGTGCCAGCAGCTTAGCCCTTAGCGGTCGGACCCCCCCCCGGGAGCTGTTTTTT.

The chain links TRBV19 to TRBJ1-1; D might be TRBD1 (5 bases). Trimming shortened V by 7 bases and J by 3 bases, and 12 bases separated the two germline ends. This CDR3 spans 13 amino acids. Germline CDR1 is LNHDA and CDR2 is SQIVND (reference sequence). CDR3 amino acids: CASNSGGYTEAFF. The CDR3 DNA reads TGTGCCAGTAATTCTGGGGGGTACACTGAAGCTTTCTTT.